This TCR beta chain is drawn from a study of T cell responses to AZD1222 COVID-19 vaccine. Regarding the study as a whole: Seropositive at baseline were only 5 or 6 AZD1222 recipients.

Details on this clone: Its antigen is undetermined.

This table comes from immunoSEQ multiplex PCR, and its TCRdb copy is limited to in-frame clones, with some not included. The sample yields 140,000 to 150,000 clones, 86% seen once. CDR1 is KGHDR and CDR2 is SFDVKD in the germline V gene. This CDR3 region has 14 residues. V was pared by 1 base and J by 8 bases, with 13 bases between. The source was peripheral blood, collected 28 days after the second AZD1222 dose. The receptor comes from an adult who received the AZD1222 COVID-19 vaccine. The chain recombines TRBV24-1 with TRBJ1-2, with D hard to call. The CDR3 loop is CATSDLARASGYTF. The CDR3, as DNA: TGTGCCACCAGTGATTTAGCCCGGGCAAGCGGCTACACCTTC.